This T cell receptor beta chain was obtained from a study of T-cell reconstitution after alpha-beta-depleted transplantation in children. Preparing the TCRbeta library involved the use of unique molecular identifiers. One entry per CDR3 protein, called by TCRdb with MiXCR from the PCR reads. The profile shows roughly 500,000 distinct CDR3 sequences, 15% to 20% of them singletons. V was clipped by 1 base and J by 0 bases, with 7 bases between them. The CDR3 is made up of 15 amino acids. Per germline, CDR1 LGHDT and CDR2 YNNKEL (reference sequence). The specimen was PBMCs from the stem cell graft donor, collected from the stem cell graft. The chain uses TRBV3-1 and TRBJ1-5, with D unresolved. The sequence derives from a human donor who donated a stem cell graft to a child with acute lymphoblastic leukemia. The CDR3 DNA is TGTGCCAGCAGCCAAGGTACCGTTAGCAATCAGCCCCAGCATTTT. Its protein product is CASSQGTVSNQPQHF.